Listed below are T cell receptor beta chains from one sample, sequenced in a study of T-cell reconstitution after alpha-beta-depleted transplantation in children. Via MiXCR, TCRdb re-called the PCR reads, giving one row per CDR3 protein. Among over 400,000 distinct CDR3 sequences listed, roughly an eighth were seen once. The source was PBMCs from the stem cell graft donor, collected from the stem cell graft. The receptors originated from a human donor who donated a stem cell graft to a child with combined immunodeficiency. The CDR3 runs from the conserved cysteine through the conserved F or W. D genes are given only for firm matches. The size field is filled for only some rows; it gives once, few, many or a size class.

D gene	clone size	V gene	J gene	CDR3 protein	CDR3 DNA
NA	many	TRBV6-2/TRBV6-3	TRBJ2-7	CASSYEPTYEQYF	TGTGCCAGCAGTTACGAACCGACCTACGAGCAGTACTTC
NA	few	TRBV29-1	TRBJ2-7	CSVRDGSYEQYF	TGCAGCGTCCGGGACGGTTCCTACGAGCAGTACTTC
NA	many	TRBV18	TRBJ1-1	CASSLRGQNTEAFF	TGTGCCAGCTCACTCCGGGGTCAGAACACTGAAGCTTTCTTT
TRBD2	many	TRBV10-2	TRBJ2-1	CASSPSGGAYNEQFF	TGCGCCAGCAGTCCTAGCGGGGGGGCCTACAATGAGCAGTTCTTC
NA	few	TRBV29-1	TRBJ1-2	CSGKTGPHGYTF	TGCAGCGGTAAGACAGGCCCCCATGGCTACACCTTC
NA	many	TRBV11-2	TRBJ2-3	CASSFSSADTQYF	TGTGCCAGCAGCTTTTCTAGCGCAGATACGCAGTATTTT
NA	many	TRBV7-2	TRBJ2-5	CASSQWTRETQYF	TGTGCCAGCAGCCAATGGACGCGAGAGACCCAGTACTTC
TRBD2	NA	TRBV6-2/TRBV6-3	TRBJ2-5	CASTLAGGQETQYF	TGTGCCAGCACTCTAGCGGGAGGACAAGAGACCCAGTACTTC
TRBD2	many	TRBV20-1	TRBJ2-3	CSAELAGGSWDTDTQYF	TGCAGTGCTGAACTAGCGGGAGGCTCATGGGACACAGATACGCAGTATTTT
TRBD2	few	TRBV20-1	TRBJ2-7	CSASPTGLAGTEQYF	TGCAGTGCTAGTCCGACGGGACTAGCGGGAACCGAGCAGTACTTC
NA	many	TRBV15	TRBJ2-1	CATSRDQNNEQFF	TGTGCCACCAGCAGAGATCAGAACAATGAGCAGTTCTTC
TRBD2	few	TRBV6-2/TRBV6-3	TRBJ2-7	CASSYGTSDTYEQYF	TGTGCCAGCAGCTACGGGACTAGCGACACCTACGAGCAGTACTTC
NA	many	TRBV15	TRBJ1-4	CATSYFGGGSGEKLFF	TGTGCCACCAGCTATTTTGGCGGGGGCAGCGGTGAAAAACTGTTTTTT
TRBD1	NA	TRBV20-1	TRBJ1-1	CSARDFGQGAYTEAFF	TGCAGTGCTAGAGATTTCGGACAGGGGGCCTACACTGAAGCTTTCTTT
NA	NA	TRBV25-1	TRBJ2-7	CASKRGDRDAEQYF	TGTGCCAGCAAGCGGGGGGACAGGGACGCCGAGCAGTACTTC
NA	many	TRBV7-2	TRBJ2-3	CASSLAHGDSDTQYF	TGTGCCAGCAGCTTAGCGCATGGGGATTCGGATACGCAGTATTTT
NA	many	TRBV6-1	TRBJ2-3	CASSEVGVSTDTQYF	TGTGCCAGCAGTGAAGTGGGCGTCAGCACAGATACGCAGTATTTT
TRBD1	NA	TRBV2	TRBJ2-7	CASSIFPGQSYEQYF	TGTGCCAGCAGTATATTCCCGGGACAGTCCTACGAGCAGTACTTC
TRBD1	many	TRBV29-1	TRBJ2-5	CTVLDRDQETQYF	TGCACCGTTCTTGACAGGGACCAAGAGACCCAGTACTTC
NA	NA	TRBV11-2	TRBJ2-5	CASRMAGIETQYF	TGTGCCAGCAGGATGGCGGGTATTGAGACCCAGTACTTC
NA	NA	TRBV12-5	TRBJ1-1	CASGPPVGENTEAFF	TGTGCTAGTGGCCCCCCCGTGGGAGAAAACACTGAAGCTTTCTTT
TRBD2	many	TRBV9	TRBJ2-2	CASSVWVRGSSGELFF	TGTGCCAGCAGCGTATGGGTGCGGGGGTCGTCCGGGGAGCTGTTTTTT
TRBD2	few	TRBV10-3	TRBJ2-7	CAIRSGENYEQYF	TGTGCCATCCGTAGCGGGGAAAACTACGAGCAGTACTTC
NA	many	TRBV5-5	TRBJ2-1	CASSATGGTNRNEQFF	TGTGCCAGCAGCGCCACCGGAGGGACCAATCGCAATGAGCAGTTCTTC
TRBD2	few	TRBV20-1	TRBJ2-1	CSARSAGGVNEQFF	TGCAGTGCTAGGTCGGCGGGGGGCGTGAATGAGCAGTTCTTC
TRBD1	NA	TRBV4-3	TRBJ1-1	CASSNRGRNTEAFF	TGCGCCAGCAGCAACAGGGGACGGAACACTGAAGCTTTCTTT
NA	NA	TRBV12-3/TRBV12-4	TRBJ2-5	CASRQGLQETQYF	TGTGCCAGCAGGCAGGGATTACAAGAGACCCAGTACTTC
TRBD1	NA	TRBV27	TRBJ2-3	CASSARGQGSTDTQYF	TGTGCCAGCAGTGCACGGGGACAGGGGAGCACAGATACGCAGTATTTT
NA	NA	TRBV12-3/TRBV12-4	TRBJ2-2	CAGIRDTGELFF	TGTGCCGGCATAAGGGACACCGGGGAGCTGTTTTTT
NA	NA	TRBV12-3/TRBV12-4	TRBJ2-1	CASSLPRSSSYNEQFF	TGTGCCAGCAGTCTACCCCGGTCGAGCTCCTACAATGAGCAGTTCTTC
NA	few	TRBV5-1	TRBJ1-1	CASSLVSTNTEAFF	TGCGCCAGCAGCTTGGTTAGCACGAACACTGAAGCTTTCTTT
NA	few	TRBV30	TRBJ1-2	CAWTQNYGYTF	TGTGCCTGGACACAAAACTATGGCTACACCTTC
NA	many	TRBV12-3/TRBV12-4	TRBJ2-3	CASSLVIVGGTDTQYF	TGTGCCAGCAGTTTAGTGATTGTAGGTGGCACAGATACGCAGTATTTT
NA	few	TRBV7-2	TRBJ1-2	CASSLTPHITNYGYTF	TGTGCCAGCAGCTTAACCCCCCACATAACTAACTATGGCTACACCTTC